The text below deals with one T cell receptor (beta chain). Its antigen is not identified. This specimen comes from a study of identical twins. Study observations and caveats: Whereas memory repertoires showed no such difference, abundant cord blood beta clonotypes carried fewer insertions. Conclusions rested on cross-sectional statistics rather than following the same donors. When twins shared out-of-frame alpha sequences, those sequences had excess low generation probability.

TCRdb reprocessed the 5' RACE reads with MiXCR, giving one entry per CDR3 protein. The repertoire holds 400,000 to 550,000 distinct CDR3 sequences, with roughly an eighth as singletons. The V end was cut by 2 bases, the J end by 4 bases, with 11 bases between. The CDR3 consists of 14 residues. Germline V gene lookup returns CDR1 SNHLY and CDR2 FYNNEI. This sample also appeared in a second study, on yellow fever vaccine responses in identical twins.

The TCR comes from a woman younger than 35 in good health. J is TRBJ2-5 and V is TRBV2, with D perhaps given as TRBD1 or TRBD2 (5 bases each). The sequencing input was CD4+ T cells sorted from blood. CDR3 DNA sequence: TGTGCCAGCAGTGAACGAGGGGTGGGAGAGACCCAGTACTTC. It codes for CASSERGVGETQYF.